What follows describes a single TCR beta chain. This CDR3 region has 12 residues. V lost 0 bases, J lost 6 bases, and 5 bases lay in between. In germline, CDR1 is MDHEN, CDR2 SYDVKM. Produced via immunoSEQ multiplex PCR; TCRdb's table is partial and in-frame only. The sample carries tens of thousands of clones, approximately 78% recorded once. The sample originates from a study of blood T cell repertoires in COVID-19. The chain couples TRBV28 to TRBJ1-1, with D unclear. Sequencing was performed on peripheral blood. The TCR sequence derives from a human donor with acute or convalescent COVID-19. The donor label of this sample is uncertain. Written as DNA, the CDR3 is TGTGCCAGCAGTTTATGGGCGGCTGAAGCTTTCTTT. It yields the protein CASSLWAAEAFF.